This paragraph covers one T cell receptor (beta chain) sequence. These data originate in a study of T cell repertoires in cytomegalovirus infection. TCRdb reprocessed the reads via MiXCR and lists one record per CDR3 protein. This repertoire shows over 450,000 distinct CDR3 sequences, roughly 10% found once; its top ten account for roughly 10%. The CDR3 contains 17 residues. Trimming took off 5 bases at V and 1 base at J, with 17 bases between the two ends. Germline CDR1 and CDR2: SGHNT and YENEEA. Sequencing used PBMCs. V usage is TRBV11-3 and J usage is TRBJ2-2; D not certain. The sequence was collected from a human donor in good health (CMV status not recorded). Some clones in this sample may be carry-over from other donors' samples. The CDR3 loop reads CASSRDVLGWNTGELFF. The CDR3 DNA sequence: TGTGCCAGCAGCCGCGACGTTCTAGGGTGGAACACCGGGGAGCTGTTTTTT.